These 18 T cell receptor beta chains came from one sample sequenced in a study of shared clonotypes between healthy human individuals. Assay: immunoSEQ multiplex PCR; the TCRdb copy retains only in-frame clones and omits some. The data contain some 1 million clones, around four fifths of them singletons. The source material was memory CD4+ T cells sorted from blood. The subset: CD45RA-negative fraction. The receptor source for this set is a man younger than 30 in good health.

The chain couples TRBV7-8 to TRBJ1-5; 7 bases align to TRBD1. Germline CDR1 reads SGHVS; CDR2 reads FQNEAQ. The CDR3 covers 15 residues. With V trimmed by 5 bases and J by 4 bases, 8 bases remained unmatched. The CDR3, as DNA: TGTGCCAGCAGCCTGGGGGGGACAGCTAATCAGCCCCAGCATTTT. Translation: CASSLGGTANQPQHF.

In its sample, this clone was seen a few times. V and J are TRBV6-4 and TRBJ1-2; TRBD1 agrees at 8 bases. Germline assignment: CDR1 MRHNA and CDR2 SNTAGT. This CDR3 has 14 amino acids. The V and J ends lost 6 bases and 8 bases, in that order; junction bases with no gene match: 11. CDR3 nucleotides: TGTGCCAGCAGGCAGGGACAGGACGTCGGAGGCTACACCTTC. It yields the protein CASRQGQDVGGYTF.

The gene calls are TRBV5-6 and TRBJ2-5; D not certain. Germline V gene data show CDR1 as SGHDT and CDR2 as YYEEEE. The CDR3 covers 16 residues. V shed 0 bases and J shed 5 bases, with 17 bases lying between them. CDR3 nucleotide sequence: TGTGCCAGCAGCTTGGCCATTACGACTTACGGGGAGACCCAGTACTTC. It codes for CASSLAITTYGETQYF.

The chain joins TRBV5-6 to TRBJ2-7; 8 bases are shared with TRBD1. V lost 5 bases, J lost 0 bases, and 4 bases stayed unmatched. The CDR3 sequence is 14 residues long. Germline loops: CDR1 SGHDT, CDR2 YYEEEE. The CDR3 nucleotides are TGTGCCAGCAGGCGGACAGGGAGCTCCTACGAGCAGTACTTC. Translating it yields CASRRTGSSYEQYF.

The chain joins TRBV11-2 to TRBJ1-1; unclear D gene. Per germline, CDR1 SGHAT and CDR2 FQNNGV. The CDR3 has 14 amino acids. V was shortened by 3 bases and J by 7 bases, with 15 bases between the two germline ends. The chain's CDR3 is CASSFIHGPGEAFF. CDR3 bases: TGTGCCAGCAGCTTTATTCATGGCCCGGGTGAAGCTTTCTTT.

The count of this clone is one. The chain couples TRBV27 to TRBJ2-6; 7 nucleotides agree with TRBD1. The trim removed 4 bases at V and 2 bases at J, leaving 8 bases unmatched. From germline, CDR1 is MNHEY and CDR2 SMNVEV (reference sequence). The CDR3 totals 17 residues. The CDR3 bases are TGTGCCAGCAGTTCCGACAGGGTGAGAACTGGGGCCAACGTCCTGACTTTC. Encoded protein: CASSSDRVRTGANVLTF.

The rearrangement uses TRBV6-5 and TRBJ2-5; 9 nucleotides align to TRBD2. V dropped 2 bases and J dropped 2; count of bases not matched to a gene: 3. Per germline, CDR1 MNHEY and CDR2 SVGAGI. This CDR3 has 15 amino acids. Written as DNA, the CDR3 is TGTGCCAGCAGTTACCAGCGGGGGGTTCAAGAGACCCAGTACTTC. Translated: CASSYQRGVQETQYF.

V gene TRBV9 combines with J gene TRBJ2-1; TRBD2 agrees at 10 bases. V lost 2 bases to trimming and J lost 6 bases; unmatched junction nucleotides: 5. Looked up from germline, CDR1 is SGDLS and CDR2 is YYNGEE. The CDR3 length is 15 residues. This CDR3 reads CASSVGTSVFNEQFF. The DNA for the CDR3 is TGTGCCAGCAGCGTCGGGACTAGCGTCTTCAATGAGCAGTTCTTC. The full variable domain, completed using reference TRBV9 and TRBJ2-1, is DSGVTQTPKHLITATGQRVTLRCSPRSGDLSVYWYQQSLDQGLQFLIQYYNGEERAKGNILERFSAQQFPDLHSELNLSSLELGDSALYFCASSVGTSVFNEQFFGPGTRLTVL.

The rearrangement uses TRBV5-6 and TRBJ2-5; D ambiguous. Trimming took off 4 bases at V and 4 bases at J, with 5 bases between the two ends. The CDR3 has 11 residues. Germline V gene data show CDR1 as SGHDT and CDR2 as YYEEEE. As DNA, the CDR3 is TGTGCCAGCAGCCACCGAGAGACCCAGTACTTC. This gives the protein CASSHRETQYF.

V usage is TRBV4-2 and J usage is TRBJ2-3, with D perhaps matching TRBD1 (5 bases). Trimming took 6 bases from V and 5 from J, leaving 9 bases between them. This CDR3 contains 12 residues. Germline loops: CDR1 LGHNA, CDR2 YNFKEQ. DNA of the CDR3: TGTGCCAGCAGTCTTACAGGAGATACGCAGTATTTT. Amino acids: CASSLTGDTQYF.

The V call is TRBV7-8, the J call TRBJ2-1, with TRBD2 as a possible D gene (6 bases). The CDR3 extends over 17 amino acids. V lost 3 bases and J 1 base, leaving 16 bases between the germline ends. Germline V gene lookup returns CDR1 SGHVS and CDR2 FQNEAQ. CDR3: CASSFSGLASSYNEQFF. In DNA, the CDR3 is TGTGCCAGCAGCTTTTCGGGGCTAGCGAGTTCCTACAATGAGCAGTTCTTC.

This clone was recorded only once. V and J are TRBV6-1 and TRBJ2-1, with D maybe TRBD1 (6 bases). CDR3 size: 13 residues. The germline V gene encodes CDR1 MNHNS and CDR2 SASEGT. V lost 5 bases to trimming and J lost 5 bases, with 10 bases between them. The CDR3 DNA follows: TGTGCCAGCAGTCGACAGGTTAACAATGAGCAGTTCTTC. Protein product: CASSRQVNNEQFF.

This clone was observed a few times. The V gene is TRBV2, the J gene TRBJ1-1, with TRBD1 identical over 7 bases. Germline-derived CDR1 and CDR2 are SNHLY and FYNNEI. The CDR3 consists of 13 residues. Unmatched junction bases numbered 5, after V lost 9 bases and J lost 1 base. The CDR3 here is CASTGAANTEAFF. As DNA, the CDR3 is TGTGCCAGTACAGGGGCGGCGAACACTGAAGCTTTCTTT.

The chain is built from TRBV10-2 and TRBJ1-2, with 8 bases fitting TRBD1. The CDR3 consists of 14 residues. With 0 bases clipped from V and 8 bases from J, the junction kept 5 bases outside the gene matches. The V gene's germline CDR1 is WSHSY and CDR2 SAAADI. The CDR3, as DNA: TGCGCCAGCAGTGAGTCGGACAGGGTGAGGGGCTACACCTTC. This translates into CASSESDRVRGYTF.

Concerning this clone: The same CDR3 also results from other DNA sequences found in this sample. This chain joins TRBV18 and TRBJ2-2, with 7 nucleotides matching TRBD1. V lost 3 bases and J lost 5; bases outside the gene matches: 3. The length of the CDR3 is 14 residues. Per the germline V gene, CDR1 is KGHSH and CDR2 is LQKENI. CDR3 residues: CASSPSGGTGELFF. CDR3 DNA sequence: TGTGCCAGCTCACCTTCAGGGGGAACCGGGGAGCTGTTTTTT. The full variable domain, its missing parts supplied by reference TRBV18 and TRBJ2-2, is NAGVMQNPRHLVRRRGQEARLRCSPMKGHSHVYWYRQLPEEGLKFMVYLQKENIIDESGMPKERFSAEFPKEGPSILRIQQVVRGDSAAYFCASSPSGGTGELFFGEGSRLTVL.

This rearrangement joins TRBV6-5 to TRBJ1-2; tentatively, D is TRBD1 (5 bases). The CDR3 is made up of 14 amino acids. Trimming pared 2 bases from V and 4 bases from J, leaving 11 bases between. CDR1 MNHEY and CDR2 SVGAGI come from the germline V gene. The DNA for the CDR3 is TGTGCCAGCAGTTACGAGGCTACAGGCTATGGCTACACCTTC. It yields the protein CASSYEATGYGYTF.

This chain connects TRBV5-4 to TRBJ2-1; tentative D call: TRBD2 (6 bases). V lost 0 bases to trimming and J lost 2 bases, with 9 bases between them. This CDR3 has 15 amino acids. Germline loops: CDR1 SGHNT, CDR2 YYREEE (reference sequence). In DNA form, the CDR3 reads TGTGCCAGCAGCTTGGGGCTAGCGACCTACAATGAGCAGTTCTTC. It translates to CASSLGLATYNEQFF. Full variable domain (remainder filled in from reference TRBV5-4 and TRBJ2-1): ETGVTQSPTHLIKTRGQQVTLRCSSQSGHNTVSWYQQALGQGPQFIFQYYREEENGRGNFPPRFSGLQFPNYSSELNVNALELDDSALYLCASSLGLATYNEQFFGPGTRLTVL.

In this sample, this clone turned up a few times. The gene calls are TRBV11-2 and TRBJ1-6, with 11 bases lining up with TRBD1. The CDR3 spans 15 residues. Germline trimming cut 7 bases from V and 8 bases from J; bases unmatched to any gene: 7. Germline V CDR1 and CDR2: SGHAT, FQNNGV. CDR3 in amino acids: CASTPWGQGDSPLHF. The CDR3 DNA reads as TGTGCCAGCACCCCTTGGGGACAGGGGGATTCACCCCTCCACTTT.